This T cell receptor (beta chain) was recovered during a study of T-cell reconstitution after alpha-beta-depleted transplantation in children. Researchers prepared the TCRbeta library using unique molecular identifiers, the study reports. MiXCR, applied by TCRdb to the PCR reads, yields one record per CDR3 protein. This table has more than 200,000 distinct CDR3 sequences, approximately 19% appearing once. This clonotype came up a few times. What it binds is not known. This CDR3 is built from 13 residues. Between the trimmed V and J ends, which lost 1 base and 7 bases, there was a span of 10 bases. Study-level results: About two months after transplant, alpha-beta T cells reportedly came from several hundred expanded graft clones. Surviving recipient T cells and thymic progenitors accounted for the high day-60 TCRbeta diversity observed in some patients. T cells produced anew were the main source of T-cell counts and diversity one year after transplant.

The chain combines TRBV12-3 or TRBV12-4 with TRBJ1-2; TRBD1 is a possible D gene (5 bases). The sample consisted of PBMCs, mostly from graft donor cells, taken 360 days after TCRalphabeta/CD19-depleted stem cell transplant. This receptor was obtained from a male patient between 2 and 10 years old who had a stem cell transplant for acute lymphoblastic leukemia, so the T cells may come from the graft donor. CDR3 sequence (DNA): TGTGCCAGCAGTTTAGGCAGGGAGGCTGGCTACACCTTC. Amino acids: CASSLGREAGYTF.